The 2 T cell receptor beta chains listed next were all sequenced from one sample in a study of regulatory T cells in long-lasting Graves disease. Construction of the TCR beta libraries employed iRepertoire HTBI primers in conjunction with Arm-PCR of CDR3 regions. TCRdb ran MiXCR on the multiplex PCR reads and lists one entry per CDR3 protein. The sample holds 540,000 or so distinct CDR3 sequences, around an eighth seen once. Time point reported: newly diagnosed GD, antithyroid drugs for less than 3 months. Researchers made the TCR library from RNA that was extracted from PBMCs. These sequences were also reported in another study, on T cells in Graves' hyperthyroidism and ophthalmopathy.

The material was peripheral blood mononuclear cells (PBMCs), obtained at new diagnosis, from a patient treated with antithyroid drugs. The receptor source for this set is a man younger than 40 with Graves disease.

This clonotype was found a few times. The V gene is TRBV7-9, the J gene TRBJ2-1, with 9 bases identical to TRBD2. Germline V gene lookup returns CDR1 SEHNR and CDR2 FQNEAQ (reference sequence). The CDR3 contains 18 residues. The V and J ends lost 0 bases and 4 bases, in that order; junction bases with no gene match: 10. CDR3 DNA: TGTGCCAGCAGCTTAGCTAAAGTAGCGGGAGCCCCTTACAATGAGCAGTTCTTC. It is translated as CASSLAKVAGAPYNEQFF.

The genes are TRBV5-1 and TRBJ2-2, with D perhaps TRBD1 (5 bases). Trimming cost V 2 bases and J 4 bases, with 9 bases left between them. This CDR3 contains 14 residues. CDR1 is SGHRS and CDR2 is YFSETQ in the germline V gene. The CDR3 sequence is CASSLQEITGELFF. Here the CDR3 DNA reads TGCGCCAGCAGCTTACAGGAAATCACCGGGGAGCTGTTTTTT.